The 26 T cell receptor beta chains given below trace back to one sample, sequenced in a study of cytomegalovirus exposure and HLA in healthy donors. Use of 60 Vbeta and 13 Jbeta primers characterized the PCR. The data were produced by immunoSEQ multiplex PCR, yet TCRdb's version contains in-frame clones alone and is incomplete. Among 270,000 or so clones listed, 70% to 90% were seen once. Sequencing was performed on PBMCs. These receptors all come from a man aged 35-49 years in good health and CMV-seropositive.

CDR3 sequence (DNA): TGTGCCAGCCGTCGCGGCAGTAGCACAGATACGCAGTATTTT. It specifies CASRRGSSTDTQYF. The chain carries TRBV9 and TRBJ2-3; no reliable D call. The CDR3 consists of 14 residues. V lost 7 bases to trimming and J lost 0 bases, with 12 bases between them. CDR1 is SGDLS and CDR2 is YYNGEE in the germline V gene.

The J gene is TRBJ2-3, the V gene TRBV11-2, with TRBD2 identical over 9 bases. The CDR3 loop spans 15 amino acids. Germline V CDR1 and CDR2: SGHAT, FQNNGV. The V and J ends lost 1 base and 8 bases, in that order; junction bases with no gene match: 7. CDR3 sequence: CASSLGPSGAGTQYF. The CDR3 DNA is TGTGCCAGCAGCTTAGGCCCTAGCGGGGCAGGTACGCAGTATTTT.

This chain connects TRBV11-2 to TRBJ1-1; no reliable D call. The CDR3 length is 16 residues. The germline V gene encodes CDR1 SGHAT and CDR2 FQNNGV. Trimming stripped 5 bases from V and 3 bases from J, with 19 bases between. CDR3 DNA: TGTGCCAGCAGCCCCCGTGTTCGCCTTTCGGACACTGAAGCTTTCTTT. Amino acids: CASSPRVRLSDTEAFF.

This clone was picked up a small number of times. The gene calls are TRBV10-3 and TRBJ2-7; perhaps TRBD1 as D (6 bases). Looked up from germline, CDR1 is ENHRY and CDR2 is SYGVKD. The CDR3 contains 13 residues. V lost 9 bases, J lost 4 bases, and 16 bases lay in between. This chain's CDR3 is CAIKDRLNYEQYF. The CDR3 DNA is TGTGCCATTAAAGACAGGCTGAATTACGAGCAGTACTTC.

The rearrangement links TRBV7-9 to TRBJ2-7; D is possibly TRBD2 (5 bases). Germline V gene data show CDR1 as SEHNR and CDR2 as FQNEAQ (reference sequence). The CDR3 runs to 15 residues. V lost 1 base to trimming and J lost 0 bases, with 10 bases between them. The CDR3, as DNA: TGTGCCAGCAGCTTAGAAGCAGGACTCTCCTACGAGCAGTACTTC. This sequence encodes CASSLEAGLSYEQYF.

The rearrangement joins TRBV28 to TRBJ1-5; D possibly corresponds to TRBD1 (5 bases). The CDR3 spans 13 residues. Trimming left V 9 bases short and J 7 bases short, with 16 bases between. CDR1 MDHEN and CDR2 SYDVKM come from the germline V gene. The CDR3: CASRQGRRQPQHF. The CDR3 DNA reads TGTGCCAGTCGGCAGGGTAGGCGGCAGCCCCAGCATTTT.

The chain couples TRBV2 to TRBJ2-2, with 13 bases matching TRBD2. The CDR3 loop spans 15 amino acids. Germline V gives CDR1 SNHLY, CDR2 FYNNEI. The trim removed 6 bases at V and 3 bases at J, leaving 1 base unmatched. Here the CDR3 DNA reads TGTGCCAGCAGGGGACTAGCGGGATACACCGGGGAGCTGTTTTTT. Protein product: CASRGLAGYTGELFF.

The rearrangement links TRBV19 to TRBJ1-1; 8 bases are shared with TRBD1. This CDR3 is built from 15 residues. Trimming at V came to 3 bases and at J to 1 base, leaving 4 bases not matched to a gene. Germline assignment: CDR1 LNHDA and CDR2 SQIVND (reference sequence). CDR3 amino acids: CASSILGTGNTEAFF. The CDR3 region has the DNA TGTGCCAGTAGTATTCTAGGGACAGGGAACACTGAAGCTTTCTTT. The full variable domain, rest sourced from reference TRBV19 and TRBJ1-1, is DGGITQSPKYLFRKEGQNVTLSCEQNLNHDAMYWYRQDPGQGLRLIYYSQIVNDFQKGDIAEGYSVSREKKESFPLTVTSAQKNPTAFYLCASSILGTGNTEAFFGQGTRLTVV.

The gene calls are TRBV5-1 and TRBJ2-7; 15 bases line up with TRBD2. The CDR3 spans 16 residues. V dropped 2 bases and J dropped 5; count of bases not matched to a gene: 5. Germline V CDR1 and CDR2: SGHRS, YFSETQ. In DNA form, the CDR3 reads TGCGCCAGCAGCTTAGGACTAGCGGGAGGGCCACACGAGCAGTACTTC. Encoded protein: CASSLGLAGGPHEQYF.

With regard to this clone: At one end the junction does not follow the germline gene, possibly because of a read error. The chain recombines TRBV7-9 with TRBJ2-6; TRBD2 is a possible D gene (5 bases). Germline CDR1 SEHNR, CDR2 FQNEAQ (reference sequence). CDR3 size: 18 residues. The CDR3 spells CSSSFMAGGQSGANVLTF. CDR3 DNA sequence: TGTTCCAGCAGCTTCATGGCGGGCGGCCAATCTGGGGCCAACGTCCTGACTTTC.

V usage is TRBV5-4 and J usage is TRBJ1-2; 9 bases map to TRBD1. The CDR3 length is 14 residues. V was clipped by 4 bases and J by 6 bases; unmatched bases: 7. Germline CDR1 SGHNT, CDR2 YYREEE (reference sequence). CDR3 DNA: TGTGCCAGCAGCGAAAGACAGGGGGTAAATGGCTACACCTTC. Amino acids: CASSERQGVNGYTF.

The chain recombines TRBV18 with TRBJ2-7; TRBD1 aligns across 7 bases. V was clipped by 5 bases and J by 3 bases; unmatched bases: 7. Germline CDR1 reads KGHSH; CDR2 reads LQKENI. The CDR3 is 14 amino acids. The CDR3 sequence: CASSSDRVGYEQYF. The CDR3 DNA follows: TGTGCCAGCTCATCAGACAGGGTCGGCTACGAGCAGTACTTC.

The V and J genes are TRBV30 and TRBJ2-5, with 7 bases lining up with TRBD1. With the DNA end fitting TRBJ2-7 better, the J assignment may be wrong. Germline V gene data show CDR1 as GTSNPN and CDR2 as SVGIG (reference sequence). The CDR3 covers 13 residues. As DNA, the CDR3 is TGTGCCTGGAGTGTAGGGACAGCCTACGAGCAGTACTTC. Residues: CAWSVGTAYEQYF.

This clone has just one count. CDR3 bases: TGCAGCGTCTCTACAGCGGGAGAGGGGGGGACCCAGTACTTC. Translating gives CSVSTAGEGGTQYF. The genes are TRBV29-1 and TRBJ2-5; TRBD2 matches 8 bases. CDR1 SQVTM and CDR2 ANQGSEA come from the germline V gene. After removal of 6 bases from V and 7 bases from J, the junction contained 13 bases not matched to a gene. The CDR3 has 14 residues.

CDR3 coding DNA: TGTGCCAGCAGTTTGGAAGGACTAGCGGTTACTAGCACAGATACGCAGTATTTT. Translation: CASSLEGLAVTSTDTQYF. The chain couples TRBV27 to TRBJ2-3; TRBD2 matches 10 bases. V lost 3 bases to trimming and J lost 0 bases; unmatched junction nucleotides: 9. The V gene's germline CDR1 is MNHEY and CDR2 SMNVEV (reference sequence). This CDR3 spans 18 amino acids.

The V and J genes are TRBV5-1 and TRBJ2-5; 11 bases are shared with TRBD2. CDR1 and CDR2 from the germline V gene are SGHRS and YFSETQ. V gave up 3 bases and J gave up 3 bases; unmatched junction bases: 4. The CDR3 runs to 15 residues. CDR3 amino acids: CASSYQTSGKETQYF. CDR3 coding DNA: TGCGCCAGCAGCTACCAGACTAGCGGGAAAGAGACCCAGTACTTC.

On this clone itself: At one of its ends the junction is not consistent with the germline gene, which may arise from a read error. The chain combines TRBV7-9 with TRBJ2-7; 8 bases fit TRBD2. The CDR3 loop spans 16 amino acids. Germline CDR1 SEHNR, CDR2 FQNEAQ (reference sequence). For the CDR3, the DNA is TGTGCCAGCAGTTTAGTCGGACTAGCCGCCTCCTACGAGCAGTACTTC. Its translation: CASSLVGLAASYEQYF.

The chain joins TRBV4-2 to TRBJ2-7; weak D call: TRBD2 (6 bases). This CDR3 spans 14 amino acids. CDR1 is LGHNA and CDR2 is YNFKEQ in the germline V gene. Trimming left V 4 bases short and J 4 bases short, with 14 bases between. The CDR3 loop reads CASSLGTVGYEQYF. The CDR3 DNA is TGTGCCAGCAGCCTTGGGACTGTTGGGTACGAGCAGTACTTC.

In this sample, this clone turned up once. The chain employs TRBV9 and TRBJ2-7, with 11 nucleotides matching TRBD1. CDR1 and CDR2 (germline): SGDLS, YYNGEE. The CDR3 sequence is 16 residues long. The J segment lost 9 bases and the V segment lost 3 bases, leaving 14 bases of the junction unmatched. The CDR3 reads CASSDEGTGGRPVQYF. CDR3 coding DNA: TGTGCCAGCAGCGACGAAGGGACAGGGGGGCGTCCGGTGCAGTACTTC.

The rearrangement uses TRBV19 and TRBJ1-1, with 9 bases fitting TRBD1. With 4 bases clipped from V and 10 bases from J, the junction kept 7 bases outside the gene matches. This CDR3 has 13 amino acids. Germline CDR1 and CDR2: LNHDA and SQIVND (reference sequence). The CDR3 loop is CASSRGDRVRAFF. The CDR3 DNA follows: TGTGCCAGTAGTAGAGGGGACAGGGTGAGAGCTTTCTTT.

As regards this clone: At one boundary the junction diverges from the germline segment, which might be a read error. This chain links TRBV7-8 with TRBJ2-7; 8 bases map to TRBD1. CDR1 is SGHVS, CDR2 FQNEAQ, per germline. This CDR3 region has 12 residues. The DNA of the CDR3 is TGTGCCAGCAGCTTAGTGGGACAGGTCAGACGCTTC. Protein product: CASSLVGQVRRF.

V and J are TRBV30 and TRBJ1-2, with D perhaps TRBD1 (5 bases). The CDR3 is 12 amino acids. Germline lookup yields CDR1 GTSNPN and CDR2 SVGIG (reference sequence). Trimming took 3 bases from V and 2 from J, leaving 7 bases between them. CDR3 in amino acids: CAWRKGNYGYTF. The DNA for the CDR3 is TGTGCCTGGAGAAAGGGGAACTATGGCTACACCTTC.

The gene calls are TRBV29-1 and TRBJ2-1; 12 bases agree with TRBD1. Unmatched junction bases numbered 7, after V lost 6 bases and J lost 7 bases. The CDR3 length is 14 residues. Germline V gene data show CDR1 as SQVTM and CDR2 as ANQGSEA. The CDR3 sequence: CSVPGQGALNEQFF. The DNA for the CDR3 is TGCAGCGTACCGGGACAGGGGGCTCTGAATGAGCAGTTCTTC.

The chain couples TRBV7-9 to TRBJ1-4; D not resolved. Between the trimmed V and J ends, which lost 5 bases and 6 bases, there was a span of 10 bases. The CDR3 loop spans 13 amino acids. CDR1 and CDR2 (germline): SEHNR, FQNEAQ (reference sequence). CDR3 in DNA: TGTGCCAGCAGCCCAACCGGGGATGAAAAACTGTTTTTT. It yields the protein CASSPTGDEKLFF.

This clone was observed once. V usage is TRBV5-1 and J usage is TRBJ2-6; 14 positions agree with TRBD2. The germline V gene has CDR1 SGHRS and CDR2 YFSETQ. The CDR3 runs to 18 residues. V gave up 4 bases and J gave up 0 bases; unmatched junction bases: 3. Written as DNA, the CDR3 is TGCGCCAGCAGCCCGGGGACTAGCGGGAGCTCTGGGGCCAACGTCCTGACTTTC. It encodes CASSPGTSGSSGANVLTF.

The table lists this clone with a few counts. This chain's CDR3 is CASSHGLADTGELFF. CDR3 sequence (DNA): TGTGCCAGCAGCCATGGACTAGCGGACACCGGGGAGCTGTTTTTT. The chain links TRBV4-2 to TRBJ2-2; 10 bases match TRBD2. Germline lookup yields CDR1 LGHNA and CDR2 YNFKEQ. The CDR3 has 15 residues. After removal of 3 bases from V and 3 bases from J, the junction contained 1 base not matched to a gene.